This entry lists 8 T cell receptor beta chains sequenced from one sample in a study of cytomegalovirus exposure and HLA in healthy donors. Primers: 60 Vbeta forward and 13 Jbeta reverse. Some clones are missing from TCRdb's copy, which holds only in-frame ones; the method was immunoSEQ multiplex PCR. The sample carries approximately 150,000 clones, 76% recorded once. Sequences were obtained from PBMCs. These receptors originate from a male donor in good health and CMV-seronegative.

The V call is TRBV7-9, the J call TRBJ2-7; 7 bases align to TRBD1. Per the germline V gene, CDR1 is SEHNR and CDR2 is FQNEAQ (reference sequence). With 1 base clipped from V and 2 bases from J, the junction kept 8 bases outside the gene matches. The CDR3 length is 16 residues. This CDR3 reads CASSLVQGPPPYEQYF. CDR3 bases: TGTGCCAGCAGCTTAGTACAGGGGCCTCCACCCTACGAGCAGTACTTC.

The V and J genes are TRBV7-9 and TRBJ2-5, with D uncertain. CDR1 and CDR2 (germline): SEHNR, FQNEAQ (reference sequence). This CDR3 spans 13 amino acids. V was shortened by 5 bases and J by 5 bases, with 12 bases between the two germline ends. This CDR3 reads CASSPPSRETQYF. For the CDR3, the DNA is TGTGCCAGCAGCCCCCCCTCGAGGGAGACCCAGTACTTC.

V and J are TRBV10-3 and TRBJ2-7; 9 bases match TRBD1. Germline lookup yields CDR1 ENHRY and CDR2 SYGVKD. After removal of 2 bases from V and 6 bases from J, the junction contained 2 bases not matched to a gene. This CDR3 region has 13 residues. The CDR3 loop is CAISEEDRGEQYF. As DNA, the CDR3 is TGTGCCATCAGTGAGGAGGACAGGGGCGAGCAGTACTTC.

The CDR3 protein is CAWSRTDQYQETQYF. The CDR3, as DNA: TGTGCCTGGAGTAGGACAGACCAATACCAAGAGACCCAGTACTTC. The chain has TRBV30 and TRBJ2-5; D is perhaps TRBD1 (6 bases). The CDR3 is made up of 15 amino acids. The V and J ends lost 2 bases and 0 bases respectively, with 13 bases between them. Germline CDR1 reads GTSNPN; CDR2 reads SVGIG (reference sequence).

V and J are TRBV13 and TRBJ2-3, with D uncertain. Germline values: CDR1 PRHDT, CDR2 FYEKMQ (reference sequence). Between the trimmed V and J ends, which lost 5 bases and 2 bases, there was a span of 11 bases. The CDR3 is 14 residues long. CDR3 protein: CASSPFVATDTQYF. CDR3 coding DNA: TGTGCCAGCAGCCCTTTCGTAGCCACAGATACGCAGTATTTT. The full variable domain, its missing parts supplied by reference TRBV13 and TRBJ2-3, is AAGVIQSPRHLIKEKRETATLKCYPIPRHDTVYWYQQGPGQDPQFLISFYEKMQSDKGSIPDRFSAQQFSDYHSELNMSSLELGDSALYFCASSPFVATDTQYFGPGTRLTVL.

This chain joins TRBV9 and TRBJ2-1; 8 nucleotides match TRBD2. The junction had 12 bases not matched to a gene; V was cut back by 3 bases and J by 7 bases. This CDR3 region has 16 residues. The germline V gene has CDR1 SGDLS and CDR2 YYNGEE. The CDR3 reads CASSGHSGATGNEQFF. In nucleotides, the CDR3 is TGTGCCAGCAGCGGTCATAGCGGGGCTACTGGGAATGAGCAGTTCTTC.

V and J are TRBV9 and TRBJ2-2, with D maybe TRBD2 (6 bases). The CDR3 runs 13 residues. V shed 2 bases and J shed 5 bases, with 7 bases lying between them. The V gene's germline CDR1 is SGDLS and CDR2 YYNGEE. CDR3 region: CASSVGGTGELFF. The CDR3 coding sequence is TGTGCCAGCAGCGTTGGGGGGACCGGGGAGCTGTTTTTT. Together with reference TRBV9 and TRBJ2-2, the CDR3 gives the full variable domain: DSGVTQTPKHLITATGQRVTLRCSPRSGDLSVYWYQQSLDQGLQFLIQYYNGEERAKGNILERFSAQQFPDLHSELNLSSLELGDSALYFCASSVGGTGELFFGEGSRLTVL.

This clone has just a few counts. The chain has TRBV5-1 and TRBJ1-4; tentatively, D is TRBD1 (6 bases). Germline loops: CDR1 SGHRS, CDR2 YFSETQ. Trimming removed 0 bases at V and 0 bases at J, with 9 bases between. The CDR3 loop spans 16 amino acids. Here the CDR3 DNA reads TGCGCCAGCAGCTTGGGACAGGTTGCAACTAATGAAAAACTGTTTTTT. It translates to CASSLGQVATNEKLFF.